Listed here is a single T cell receptor beta chain. V lost 6 bases and J lost 0, with 10 bases in between. Germline CDR1 reads SGHTA; CDR2 reads FQGTGA. The CDR3 sequence is 14 residues long. This entry is derived from a study of blood T cell repertoires in COVID-19. The overall study: The samples span acute and convalescent COVID-19 from the United States, Italy and Spain. The analysed material was cDNA or gDNA that came from T cells, B-cell-depleted T cells, or PBMCs.

As processed by the authors: Amplification with reference gene primers provided the estimates of nucleated cell counts. The protocol was immunoSEQ multiplex PCR, while the TCRdb copy is restricted to in-frame clones and leaves out a portion. D and trimming come from the DNA, and the V and J calls and clone size come from that table. The sample includes approximately 110,000 clones, 70% to 90% of them seen just once. The chain recombines TRBV7-3 with TRBJ2-3; D possibly corresponds to TRBD1 (6 bases). Sample: peripheral blood. The TCR was taken from a human donor in a cohort sampled during active COVID-19. Here the CDR3 DNA reads TGTGCCAGCAGTCCCGGACAGAGCACAGATACGCAGTATTTT. As protein: CASSPGQSTDTQYF.